A selection of T cell receptor beta chains follows, all from one sample in a study of blood T cell repertoires in COVID-19. The data were produced by immunoSEQ multiplex PCR, yet TCRdb's version contains in-frame clones alone and is incomplete. Of approximately 230,000 clones listed, approximately 90% are singletons. Sequenced sample: peripheral blood. Receptors were obtained from a woman aged 30 to 39 with COVID-19, enrolled during active disease. The CDR3 runs from the conserved cysteine through the conserved F or W. D genes are given only for firm matches. Size values are once, few and many counts, or a class for expanded clones, and some rows have none.

CDR3 DNA: TGTGCCAGCAGTTACGTGGACAGGGGTGAGACTGAAGCTTTCTTT
CDR3 protein: CASSYVDRGETEAFF
D gene: TRBD1
V gene: TRBV6-2/TRBV6-3
J gene: TRBJ1-1
clone size: NA

CDR3 DNA: TGTGCCAGCAGCCGGGACAGGGGCTACGAGCAGTACTTC
CDR3 protein: CASSRDRGYEQYF
D gene: TRBD1
V gene: TRBV6-5
J gene: TRBJ2-7
clone size: NA

CDR3 DNA: TGTGCCAGCTCACCAGGCGGGGTTAATGAAAAACTGTTTTTT
CDR3 protein: CASSPGGVNEKLFF
D gene: NA
V gene: TRBV18
J gene: TRBJ1-4
clone size: NA

CDR3 DNA: TGTGCCGCCAACATCGGGGGCTATGGCTACACCTTC
CDR3 protein: CAANIGGYGYTF
D gene: NA
V gene: TRBV7-9
J gene: TRBJ1-2
clone size: few

CDR3 DNA: TGTGCCAGCAGCAAAGACGGGAAACTAGCCAAAAACATTCAGTACTTC
CDR3 protein: CASSKDGKLAKNIQYF
D gene: NA
V gene: TRBV21-1
J gene: TRBJ2-4
clone size: NA

CDR3 DNA: TGTGCCAGCAGTTTACAGGAATACCACGGAGCTGGCTACACCTTC
CDR3 protein: CASSLQEYHGAGYTF
D gene: NA
V gene: TRBV5-5
J gene: TRBJ1-2
clone size: NA

CDR3 DNA: TGTGCCATCAGTGAATCCCAGGGGGAAGAGACCCAGTACTTC
CDR3 protein: CAISESQGEETQYF
D gene: TRBD1
V gene: TRBV10-3
J gene: TRBJ2-5
clone size: few

CDR3 DNA: TGTGCCAGCAGGGAGGCCTCGACAGGGGAAGCCTACGAGCAGTACTTC
CDR3 protein: CASREASTGEAYEQYF
D gene: TRBD1
V gene: TRBV2
J gene: TRBJ2-7
clone size: NA

CDR3 DNA: TGTGCCAGCAGCCAAGGGGCCGCCATAAGGATCGGGGAGCTGTTTTTT
CDR3 protein: CASSQGAAIRIGELFF
D gene: NA
V gene: TRBV3-1/TRBV3-2
J gene: TRBJ2-2
clone size: NA

CDR3 DNA: TGTGCCAGCAGCTTGGGACGGGTTTTCCCCGGGGCCAACGTCCTGACTTTC
CDR3 protein: CASSLGRVFPGANVLTF
D gene: NA
V gene: TRBV5-8
J gene: TRBJ2-6
clone size: NA

CDR3 DNA: TGTGCCAGCAGCTTGGATGACACCCCGGGAACTTTCTTT
CDR3 protein: CASSLDDTPGTFF
D gene: NA
V gene: TRBV5-4
J gene: TRBJ1-1
clone size: NA

CDR3 DNA: TGCGCCAGCAGCGGAAAGGTTGGACAGAACACCGGGGAGCTGTTTTTT
CDR3 protein: CASSGKVGQNTGELFF
D gene: NA
V gene: TRBV4-3
J gene: TRBJ2-2
clone size: NA

CDR3 DNA: TGTGCCAGCAGCCAAGGAAGCGGGGGGCAGAACACCGGGGAGCTGTTTTTT
CDR3 protein: CASSQGSGGQNTGELFF
D gene: TRBD2
V gene: TRBV4-2
J gene: TRBJ2-2
clone size: once

CDR3 DNA: TGTGCCAGCAGACAGAGTACTAGCGGGGGAAATGAGCAGTTCTTC
CDR3 protein: CASRQSTSGGNEQFF
D gene: TRBD2
V gene: TRBV3-1/TRBV3-2
J gene: TRBJ2-1
clone size: NA

CDR3 DNA: TGTGCCATCAGTGCGGGAAGCACGGACACTGAAGCTTTCTTT
CDR3 protein: CAISAGSTDTEAFF
D gene: NA
V gene: TRBV10-3
J gene: TRBJ1-1
clone size: NA

CDR3 DNA: TGTGCCAGCAGCCCAGGACTAGCGGGGGGGCAGGTCATTCAGTACTTC
CDR3 protein: CASSPGLAGGQVIQYF
D gene: TRBD2
V gene: TRBV7-2
J gene: TRBJ2-4
clone size: NA

CDR3 DNA: TGCAGCGTCGGACAGGACTATGGCTACACCTTC
CDR3 protein: CSVGQDYGYTF
D gene: TRBD1
V gene: TRBV29-1
J gene: TRBJ1-2
clone size: NA

CDR3 DNA: TGTGCCAGCGAGAGCCGGGGGGGGAACACTGAAGCTTTCTTT
CDR3 protein: CASESRGGNTEAFF
D gene: NA
V gene: TRBV6-5
J gene: TRBJ1-1
clone size: NA

CDR3 DNA: TGTGCCAGCAGCGGGCATAGCGGGGGCCACTACAATGAGCAGTTCTTC
CDR3 protein: CASSGHSGGHYNEQFF
D gene: TRBD2
V gene: TRBV9
J gene: TRBJ2-1
clone size: NA

CDR3 DNA: TGTGCCACCCGGGGGGGGCAGAATCTCTACGAGCAGTACTTC
CDR3 protein: CATRGGQNLYEQYF
D gene: TRBD2
V gene: TRBV15
J gene: TRBJ2-7
clone size: few

CDR3 DNA: TGTGCCATCAGTGAACCTCACGGCACTGAAGCTTTCTTT
CDR3 protein: CAISEPHGTEAFF
D gene: NA
V gene: TRBV10-3
J gene: TRBJ1-1
clone size: NA

CDR3 DNA: TGTGCCAGCAGCTTGGGTGGGGGCCCCACAGATACGCAGTATTTT
CDR3 protein: CASSLGGGPTDTQYF
D gene: NA
V gene: TRBV5-6
J gene: TRBJ2-3
clone size: NA

CDR3 DNA: TGTGCCAGCATCGACCAAGACAGTTATTATGGCTACACCTTC
CDR3 protein: CASIDQDSYYGYTF
D gene: NA
V gene: TRBV6-6
J gene: TRBJ1-2
clone size: NA

CDR3 DNA: TGTGCCAGCAGCTCGGGGACTAGCGGGACAACTGCAGATACGCAGTATTTT
CDR3 protein: CASSSGTSGTTADTQYF
D gene: TRBD2
V gene: TRBV11-2
J gene: TRBJ2-3
clone size: NA

CDR3 DNA: TGTGCCAGCAGTTCCCGGACTAGCGGGGGGGCGACAGATACGCAGTATTTT
CDR3 protein: CASSSRTSGGATDTQYF
D gene: TRBD2
V gene: TRBV28
J gene: TRBJ2-3
clone size: NA

CDR3 DNA: TGTGCCAGCAGGGGCAGGGGGTCCACAGATACGCAGTATTTT
CDR3 protein: CASRGRGSTDTQYF
D gene: TRBD1
V gene: TRBV2
J gene: TRBJ2-3
clone size: NA

CDR3 DNA: TGTGCCAGCAGCCACAGGGGGGGCAATCAGCCCCAGCATTTT
CDR3 protein: CASSHRGGNQPQHF
D gene: TRBD1
V gene: TRBV3-1/TRBV3-2
J gene: TRBJ1-5
clone size: NA

CDR3 DNA: TGTGCCAGCAGCTTAGTCAACTCTGAAGCTTTCTTT
CDR3 protein: CASSLVNSEAFF
D gene: NA
V gene: TRBV11-2
J gene: TRBJ1-1
clone size: NA

CDR3 DNA: TGCAGCGCGGGACAGGGGACTAGCGGGAGGAGCACAGATACGCAGTATTTT
CDR3 protein: CSAGQGTSGRSTDTQYF
D gene: TRBD2
V gene: TRBV29-1
J gene: TRBJ2-3
clone size: NA

CDR3 DNA: TGTGCCAGCAGCTTGGGCGGGGTAGACTATGGCTACACCTTC
CDR3 protein: CASSLGGVDYGYTF
D gene: NA
V gene: TRBV5-6
J gene: TRBJ1-2
clone size: NA

CDR3 DNA: TGTGCCTGGAGGAGGCGGTTGACAGGGTTTGCCCCGGAGACAGATACGCAGTATTTT
CDR3 protein: CAWRRRLTGFAPETDTQYF
D gene: TRBD1
V gene: TRBV30
J gene: TRBJ2-3
clone size: once

CDR3 DNA: TGTGCCATCAGTGGGGAGTACAATCAGCCCCAGCATTTT
CDR3 protein: CAISGEYNQPQHF
D gene: NA
V gene: TRBV10-3
J gene: TRBJ1-5
clone size: few

CDR3 DNA: TGCGCCAGCACCCCAGGGGGCAAAGACGAAGCTTTCTTT
CDR3 protein: CASTPGGKDEAFF
D gene: TRBD1
V gene: TRBV5-1
J gene: TRBJ1-1
clone size: NA

CDR3 DNA: TGTGCCAGCAGTTTAGTACAGGGGGGAGGCTACACCTTC
CDR3 protein: CASSLVQGGGYTF
D gene: TRBD1
V gene: TRBV12-3/TRBV12-4
J gene: TRBJ1-2
clone size: once

CDR3 DNA: TGTGCCAGTTATAGCGGGAGGGCCGGCGGGGAGCTGTTTTTT
CDR3 protein: CASYSGRAGGELFF
D gene: TRBD2
V gene: TRBV6-5
J gene: TRBJ2-2
clone size: few

CDR3 DNA: TGTGCCAGCAGCCAAGACCCGCGGAACACTGAAGCTTTCTTT
CDR3 protein: CASSQDPRNTEAFF
D gene: NA
V gene: TRBV3-1/TRBV3-2
J gene: TRBJ1-1
clone size: NA

CDR3 DNA: TGTGCCAGCAGTTTATCCTCCAACTATGGCTACACCTTC
CDR3 protein: CASSLSSNYGYTF
D gene: NA
V gene: TRBV12-3/TRBV12-4
J gene: TRBJ1-2
clone size: NA

CDR3 DNA: TGTGCCAGCAGCTCCCAGACAGGGGGGACCGGGGAGCTGTTTTTT
CDR3 protein: CASSSQTGGTGELFF
D gene: TRBD1
V gene: TRBV7-9
J gene: TRBJ2-2
clone size: NA

CDR3 DNA: TGCGCCAGCCACTCCGGGACTAGACCGAGCACAGATACGCAGTATTTT
CDR3 protein: CASHSGTRPSTDTQYF
D gene: TRBD2
V gene: TRBV5-1
J gene: TRBJ2-3
clone size: NA

CDR3 DNA: TGTGCCATCAGTACAGGGGGGACTGACGAGCAGTACTTC
CDR3 protein: CAISTGGTDEQYF
D gene: TRBD1
V gene: TRBV10-3
J gene: TRBJ2-7
clone size: NA

CDR3 DNA: TGTGCCAGTAGTATGAAGGCAGGGGGCGGTCAGCCCCAGCATTTT
CDR3 protein: CASSMKAGGGQPQHF
D gene: TRBD1
V gene: TRBV19
J gene: TRBJ1-5
clone size: NA

CDR3 DNA: TGTGCCAGCAGTTACAAAGTTACCGGTGAGCAGTTCTTC
CDR3 protein: CASSYKVTGEQFF
D gene: NA
V gene: TRBV6-5
J gene: TRBJ2-1
clone size: NA

CDR3 DNA: TGTGCCAGCAGCTTAGAACCGGCGGGGCCTGGAAACACCATATATTTT
CDR3 protein: CASSLEPAGPGNTIYF
D gene: NA
V gene: TRBV7-6
J gene: TRBJ1-3
clone size: NA

CDR3 DNA: TGTGCCAGCTCACCGAACGGGGCTGGAAACACCATATATTTT
CDR3 protein: CASSPNGAGNTIYF
D gene: NA
V gene: TRBV18
J gene: TRBJ1-3
clone size: NA

CDR3 DNA: TGTGCCAGCAGCTTGAATTCGGACAGGGGCTTCGAGCAGTACTTC
CDR3 protein: CASSLNSDRGFEQYF
D gene: TRBD1
V gene: TRBV5-8
J gene: TRBJ2-7
clone size: NA

CDR3 DNA: TGTGCCACCAGCAGACGCGGTCACACCGGGGAGCTGTTTTTT
CDR3 protein: CATSRRGHTGELFF
D gene: NA
V gene: TRBV15
J gene: TRBJ2-2
clone size: NA

CDR3 DNA: TGCAGCGTTGAGTGGCGGGAGGGACAATCCTCCTACAATGAGCAGTTCTTC
CDR3 protein: CSVEWREGQSSYNEQFF
D gene: TRBD2
V gene: TRBV29-1
J gene: TRBJ2-1
clone size: NA